Given below is one T cell receptor (beta chain) in context. This table comes from immunoSEQ multiplex PCR, and its TCRdb copy is limited to in-frame clones, with some not included. This table has more than 140,000 clones, approximately 80% appearing once. The CDR3 sequence is 16 residues long. V was trimmed by 4 bases and J by 0 bases, leaving 13 bases between them. From germline, CDR1 is SEHNR and CDR2 FQNEAQ (reference sequence). These data come from a study of blood T cell repertoires in COVID-19. Source material: peripheral blood. This clonotype was sampled from a woman aged 50 to 60 in a cohort sampled during active or convalescent COVID-19. This chain uses TRBV7-9 with TRBJ1-3; D is possibly TRBD1 (6 bases). This CDR3 is CASSYQRGFSGNTIYF. The CDR3 nucleotides are TGTGCCAGCAGCTACCAAAGGGGGTTCTCTGGAAACACCATATATTTT.